Listed here are 19 T cell receptor beta chains from one sample, sequenced in a study of T cell responses to AZD1222 COVID-19 vaccine (dated by TCRdb to about 2021). In the paper's terms, the time point label means: baseline before first vaccination. The receptor library was made with the immunoSEQ multiplex PCR assay. TCRdb carries this immuneACCESS record with in-frame sequences only. Its versions omit some clonotypes, under half of them owing to an unresolved V gene in the studies checked, with the rest unexplained. The sample has roughly 99,000 clones on record, 91% of them singletons. Approximately 22% of the sample comes from the top ten. This material consisted of peripheral blood, taken on day 0 of AZD1222 vaccination. The origin of the receptors is an adult in good health.

V and J are TRBV5-1 and TRBJ2-1, with D perhaps TRBD1 (6 bases). The CDR3 sequence is 15 residues long. Germline loops: CDR1 SGHRS, CDR2 YFSETQ. V shed 0 bases and J shed 9 bases, with 16 bases lying between them. CDR3 sequence reads: CASSLELQGMGEQFF. CDR3 sequence (DNA): TGCGCCAGCAGCTTGGAGTTACAGGGTATGGGTGAGCAGTTCTTC.

CDR3 in DNA: TGTGCCAGCAGTGACAGTCTAAACACTGAAGCTTTCTTT. Encoded protein: CASSDSLNTEAFF. V and J are TRBV2 and TRBJ1-1; D gene unclear. CDR3 length: 13 residues. Germline V gives CDR1 SNHLY, CDR2 FYNNEI. V shed 3 bases and J shed 2 bases, with 7 bases lying between them.

V gene TRBV6-5 combines with J gene TRBJ1-1; the D gene is possibly TRBD1 (5 bases). The V gene lost 4 bases and the J gene lost 2 bases, with 11 bases spanning the gap. The CDR3 loop spans 14 amino acids. Germline CDR1 is MNHEY and CDR2 is SVGAGI. This chain's CDR3 is CASSWGRSNTEAFF. In nucleotides, the CDR3 is TGTGCCAGCAGTTGGGGACGGAGCAACACTGAAGCTTTCTTT.

The J gene is TRBJ1-1, the V gene TRBV20-1, with D maybe TRBD1 (5 bases). CDR1 and CDR2 from the germline V gene are DFQATT and SNEGSKA (reference sequence). V lost 3 bases to trimming and J lost 3 bases, with 11 bases between them. The CDR3 is 13 residues long. This CDR3 reads CSASSGDYTEAFF. The CDR3 DNA reads TGCAGTGCTAGTTCGGGGGACTACACTGAAGCTTTCTTT.

The chain recombines TRBV7-3 with TRBJ1-1; 7 bases line up with TRBD1. The V segment lost 5 bases and the J segment 1 base; nucleotides outside the gene matches: 10. CDR1 and CDR2 from the germline V gene are SGHTA and FQGTGA. The CDR3 runs to 16 residues. This CDR3 reads CASSVGTAAKNTEAFF. The CDR3 nucleotides read TGTGCCAGCAGCGTCGGGACAGCAGCCAAGAACACTGAAGCTTTCTTT.

The chain uses TRBV5-1 and TRBJ1-4; 9 bases line up with TRBD1. CDR1 and CDR2 from the germline V gene are SGHRS and YFSETQ. The CDR3 contains 15 residues. Trimming removed 2 bases from V and 5 bases from J; junction bases left unmatched: 4. CDR3 nucleotide sequence: TGCGCCAGCAGCTTCGGACAGGGGCAGAATGAAAAACTGTTTTTT. Translating gives CASSFGQGQNEKLFF.

The rearrangement links TRBV7-8 to TRBJ1-5; D is ambiguous. Germline values: CDR1 SGHVS, CDR2 FQNEAQ. With 5 bases removed from V and 6 bases from J, the gap between germline ends came to 17 bases. The CDR3 has 15 residues. The DNA of the CDR3 is TGTGCCAGCAGCCCCACAGTCTCCTCGGGTCAGCCCCAGCATTTT. Its translation: CASSPTVSSGQPQHF. Full variable domain (rest looked up from reference TRBV7-8 and TRBJ1-5): GAGVSQSPRYKVAKRGQDVALRCDPISGHVSLFWYQQALGQGPEFLTYFQNEAQLDKSGLPSDRFFAERPEGSVSTLKIQRTQQEDSAVYLCASSPTVSSGQPQHFGDGTRLSIL.

J is TRBJ2-3 and V is TRBV3-1 (or the pseudogene TRBV3-2); D is uncertain. Trimming took off 1 base at V and 7 bases at J, with 6 bases between the two ends. This CDR3 region has 12 residues. CDR1 LGHDT and CDR2 YNNKEL come from the germline V gene (reference sequence). CDR3 in amino acids: CASSQGYHTQYF. The DNA for the CDR3 is TGTGCCAGCAGCCAAGGCTACCATACGCAGTATTTT.

V and J are TRBV11-2 and TRBJ1-3; D remains unclear. V was cut by 1 base and J by 4 bases, with 2 bases left in between. This CDR3 is built from 12 residues. Looked up from germline, CDR1 is SGHAT and CDR2 is FQNNGV. Here the CDR3 reads CASSLVGNTIYF. CDR3 nucleotides: TGTGCCAGCAGCTTAGTGGGAAACACCATATATTTT.

The chain is built from TRBV10-2 and TRBJ1-5; no clear D gene. The ends were cut back, 4 bases at V and 4 bases at J, with 11 bases in the middle. This CDR3 is 14 amino acids long. In germline, CDR1 is WSHSY, CDR2 SAAADI. CDR3 coding DNA: TGCGCCAGCAGTGTATCGGCAGGTAATCAGCCCCAGCATTTT. It specifies CASSVSAGNQPQHF.

In this sample, this clone is medium-sized. V is TRBV5-4 and J is TRBJ2-7; TRBD2 aligns across 12 bases. Germline V gives CDR1 SGHNT, CDR2 YYREEE (reference sequence). This CDR3 has 16 amino acids. V shed 4 bases, J shed 2 bases, and the junction held 7 bases outside the gene matches. CDR3 residues: CASSLDGTSGPYEQYF. As DNA, the CDR3 is TGTGCCAGCAGCCTCGACGGGACTAGCGGGCCCTACGAGCAGTACTTC.

This rearrangement joins TRBV6-5 to TRBJ1-2; tentative D call: TRBD1 (6 bases). The V gene's germline CDR1 is MNHEY and CDR2 SVGAGI. The CDR3 length is 12 residues. V was shortened by 4 bases and J by 5 bases, with 8 bases between the two germline ends. The CDR3: CASSLQGYGYTF. CDR3 nucleotides: TGTGCCAGCAGTTTACAGGGATATGGCTACACCTTC.

This clone was observed a few times. The V and J genes are TRBV2 and TRBJ1-4; D ambiguous. The germline V gene has CDR1 SNHLY and CDR2 FYNNEI. V shed 7 bases and J shed 8 bases, with 14 bases lying between them. This CDR3 region has 13 residues. In nucleotides, the CDR3 is TGTGCCAGCAAGGGAGGTTTGGGAGAAAAACTGTTTTTT. It is translated as CASKGGLGEKLFF. The variable domain in full, completed from reference TRBV2 and TRBJ1-4, reads EPEVTQTPSHQVTQMGQEVILRCVPISNHLYFYWYRQILGQKVEFLVSFYNNEISEKSEIFDDQFSVERPDGSNFTLKIRSTKLEDSAMYFCASKGGLGEKLFFGSGTQLSVL.

The V gene is TRBV4-3, the J gene TRBJ1-5; D might be TRBD1 (5 bases). The CDR3 is 17 residues long. V lost 0 bases to trimming and J lost 4 bases, with 16 bases between them. Germline CDR1 reads LGHNA; CDR2 reads YSLEER. CDR3 in DNA: TGCGCCAGCAGCCAAGAAGTATCAACGGGGGGTAATCAGCCCCAGCATTTT. This gives the protein CASSQEVSTGGNQPQHF.

This clone was detected a few times. The chain couples TRBV6-5 to TRBJ1-5; no firm D call. Trimming took off 4 bases at V and 1 base at J, with 14 bases between the two ends. CDR3 length: 16 residues. Germline CDR1 and CDR2: MNHEY and SVGAGI. The CDR3 coding sequence is TGTGCCAGCAGTTTAACCTTCGGGAGAAGCAATCAGCCCCAGCATTTT. It translates to CASSLTFGRSNQPQHF.

The rearrangement links TRBV4-3 to TRBJ1-2; D is unresolved. The germline V gene has CDR1 LGHNA and CDR2 YSLEER. The CDR3 has 16 residues. V lost 0 bases to trimming and J lost 5 bases, with 16 bases between them. CDR3 in DNA: TGCGCCAGCAGCCAAGATATGAGCGTTATCGGGTATGGCTACACCTTC. Translating it yields CASSQDMSVIGYGYTF.

Here the CDR3 DNA reads TGTGCCAGCAGCCAATTATCCGGGACTACCTTTGTGACCCAGTACTTC. It specifies CASSQLSGTTFVTQYF. The chain recombines TRBV3-1 (or the pseudogene TRBV3-2) with TRBJ2-5; TRBD2 aligns across 7 bases. Unmatched junction bases numbered 13, after V lost 2 bases and J lost 7 bases. Germline-derived CDR1 and CDR2 are LGHDT and YNNKEL (reference sequence). The CDR3 runs to 16 residues.

CDR3 sequence (DNA): TGTGCCAGCAGTTATCTCAATGAGCAGTTCTTC. This encodes CASSYLNEQFF. The chain carries TRBV6-5 and TRBJ2-1; no firm D call. The V gene lost 3 bases and the J gene lost 6 bases, with 3 bases spanning the gap. Germline lookup yields CDR1 MNHEY and CDR2 SVGAGI. This CDR3 region has 11 residues.

The CDR3 here is CASKREGWNTEAFF. The CDR3 coding sequence is TGCGCCAGCAAGCGGGAGGGCTGGAACACTGAAGCTTTCTTT. The genes are TRBV4-1 and TRBJ1-1; D is unresolved. Trimming left V 7 bases short and J 1 base short, with 13 bases between. The CDR3 length is 14 residues. Per germline, CDR1 MGHRA and CDR2 YSYEKL.